This TCR beta chain was profiled in a study of human T cells and chemical hapten exposure. Regarding the study as a whole: After DPC sensitization, TCRs above 1 in 1000 frequency showed no change.

Unfractionated whole blood yielded the extracted total RNA. Attachment of unique molecular identifiers to individual cDNA molecules was performed in the library. TCRdb passed the 5' RACE reads through MiXCR, listing each CDR3 protein once. The data hold about 120,000 distinct CDR3 sequences, with approximately 20% observed a single time. A word on this clonotype: The antigen is not known.

The CDR3 loop spans 15 amino acids. Trimming shortened V by 5 bases and J by 2 bases, and 16 bases separated the two germline ends. Germline-derived CDR1 and CDR2 are MNHEY and SVGAGI. The clonotype originates from a human donor in good health. This rearrangement joins TRBV6-5 to TRBJ2-7; possibly TRBD1 or TRBD2 for D (5 bases each). The DNA of the CDR3 is TGTGCCAGCAGTAATGCCGGGACCGGGGCCTACGAGCAGTACTTC. Translated, it gives CASSNAGTGAYEQYF.